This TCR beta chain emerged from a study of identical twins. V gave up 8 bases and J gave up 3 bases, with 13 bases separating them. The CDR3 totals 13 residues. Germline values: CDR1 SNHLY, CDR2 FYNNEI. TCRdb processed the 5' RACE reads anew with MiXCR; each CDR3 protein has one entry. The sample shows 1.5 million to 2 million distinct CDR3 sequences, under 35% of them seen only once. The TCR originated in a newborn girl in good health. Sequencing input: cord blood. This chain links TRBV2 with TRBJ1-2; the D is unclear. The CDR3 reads CASLMRRHYGYTF. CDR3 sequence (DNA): TGTGCCAGCCTGATGCGCAGGCACTATGGCTACACCTTC.